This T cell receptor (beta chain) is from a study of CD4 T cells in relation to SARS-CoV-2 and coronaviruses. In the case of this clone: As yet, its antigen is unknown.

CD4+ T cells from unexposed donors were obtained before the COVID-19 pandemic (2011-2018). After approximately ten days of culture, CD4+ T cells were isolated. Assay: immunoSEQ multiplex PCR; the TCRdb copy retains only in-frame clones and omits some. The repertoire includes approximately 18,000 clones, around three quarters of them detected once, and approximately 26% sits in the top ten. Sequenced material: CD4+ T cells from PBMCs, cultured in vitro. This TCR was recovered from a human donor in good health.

The CDR3 DNA reads as TGTGCCAGCAGCGCCGGGGACAGGGTCAATTCACCCCTCCACTTT. Protein: CASSAGDRVNSPLHF. The V and J genes are TRBV5-6 and TRBJ1-6; 9 bases match TRBD1. This CDR3 has 15 residues. CDR1 is SGHDT and CDR2 is YYEEEE in the germline V gene. Unmatched junction bases numbered 6, after V lost 4 bases and J lost 7 bases.